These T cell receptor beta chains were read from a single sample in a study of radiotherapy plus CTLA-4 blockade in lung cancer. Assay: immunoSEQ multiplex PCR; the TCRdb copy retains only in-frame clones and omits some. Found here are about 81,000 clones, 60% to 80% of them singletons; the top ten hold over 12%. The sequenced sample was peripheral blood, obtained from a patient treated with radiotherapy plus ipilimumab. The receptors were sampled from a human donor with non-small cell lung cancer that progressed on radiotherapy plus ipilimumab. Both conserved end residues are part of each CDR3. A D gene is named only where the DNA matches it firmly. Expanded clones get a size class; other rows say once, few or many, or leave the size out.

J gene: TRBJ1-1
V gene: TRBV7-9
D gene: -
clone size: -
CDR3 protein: CASSSGGVNTEAFF
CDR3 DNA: TGTGCCAGCAGCTCCGGGGGGGTGAACACTGAAGCTTTCTTT

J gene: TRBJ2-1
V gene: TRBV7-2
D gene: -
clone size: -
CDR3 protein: CASSLLDNYNEQFF
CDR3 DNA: TGTGCCAGCAGCTTACTGGACAACTACAATGAGCAGTTCTTC

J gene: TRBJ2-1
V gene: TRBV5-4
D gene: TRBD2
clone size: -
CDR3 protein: CASRDRAGSSYNEQFF
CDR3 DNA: TGTGCCAGCAGGGACCGAGCGGGGAGCTCCTACAATGAGCAGTTCTTC

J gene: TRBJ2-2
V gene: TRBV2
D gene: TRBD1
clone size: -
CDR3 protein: CASKRDRNTGELFF
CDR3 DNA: TGTGCCAGCAAAAGGGACAGGAACACCGGGGAGCTGTTTTTT

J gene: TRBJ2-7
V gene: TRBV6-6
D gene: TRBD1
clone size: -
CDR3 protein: CASSMYDREIYEQYF
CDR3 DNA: TGTGCCAGCAGTATGTATGACAGGGAAATCTACGAGCAGTACTTC

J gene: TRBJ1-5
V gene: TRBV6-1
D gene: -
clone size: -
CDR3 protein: CASSESRLVNQPQHF
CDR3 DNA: TGTGCCAGCAGTGAATCCAGGTTGGTGAATCAGCCCCAGCATTTT

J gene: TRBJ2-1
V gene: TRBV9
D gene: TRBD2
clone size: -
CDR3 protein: CASSVGEGPSNEQFF
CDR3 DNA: TGTGCCAGCAGCGTAGGGGAGGGCCCATCAAATGAGCAGTTCTTC

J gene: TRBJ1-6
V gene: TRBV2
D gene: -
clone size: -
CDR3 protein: CASSDEMNSPLHF
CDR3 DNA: TGTGCCAGCAGTGATGAGATGAATTCACCCCTCCACTTT

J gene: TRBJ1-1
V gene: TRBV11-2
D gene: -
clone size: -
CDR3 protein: CASSSQGPNTEAFF
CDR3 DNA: TGTGCCAGCAGCTCCCAAGGGCCGAACACTGAAGCTTTCTTT

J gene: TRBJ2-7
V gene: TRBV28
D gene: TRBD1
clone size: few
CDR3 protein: CASSSLTQGVYEQYF
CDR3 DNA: TGTGCCAGCAGTTCCCTTACCCAGGGGGTCTACGAGCAGTACTTC

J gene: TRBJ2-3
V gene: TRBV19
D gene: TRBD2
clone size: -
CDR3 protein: CASLGTSGYTDTQYF
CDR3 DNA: TGTGCCAGCCTCGGGACTAGCGGGTACACAGATACGCAGTATTTT

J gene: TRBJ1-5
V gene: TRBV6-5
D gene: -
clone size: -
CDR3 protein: CASRRDVGGNQPQHF
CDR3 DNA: TGTGCCAGCAGAAGAGATGTAGGGGGCAATCAGCCCCAGCATTTT

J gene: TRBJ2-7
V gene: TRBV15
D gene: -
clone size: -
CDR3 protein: CATGRGGPSYEQYF
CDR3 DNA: TGTGCCACCGGGCGGGGCGGACCCTCCTACGAGCAGTACTTC

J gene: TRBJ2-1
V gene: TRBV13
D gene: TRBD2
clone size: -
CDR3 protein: CASYARTSGSGEQFF
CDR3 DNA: TGTGCCAGCTATGCTCGGACTAGCGGGAGTGGGGAGCAGTTCTTC

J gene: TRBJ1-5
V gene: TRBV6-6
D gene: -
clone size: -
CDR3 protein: CASTSERGNQPQHF
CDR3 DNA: TGTGCCAGCACTTCGGAGAGGGGGAATCAGCCCCAGCATTTT

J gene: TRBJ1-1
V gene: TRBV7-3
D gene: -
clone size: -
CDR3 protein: CASSRGQGRHTEAFF
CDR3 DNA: TGTGCCAGCAGCCGGGGGCAGGGGAGGCACACTGAAGCTTTCTTT

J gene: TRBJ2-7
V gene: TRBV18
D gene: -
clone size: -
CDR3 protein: CASSPGLNGYEQYF
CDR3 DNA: TGTGCCAGCTCACCAGGACTCAACGGTTACGAGCAGTACTTC

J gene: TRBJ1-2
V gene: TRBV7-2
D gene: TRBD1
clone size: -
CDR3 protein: CASSRDRNYGYTF
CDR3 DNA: TGTGCCAGCAGCAGGGACAGGAACTATGGCTACACCTTC

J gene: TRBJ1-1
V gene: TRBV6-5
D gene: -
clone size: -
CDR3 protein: CASSYSRGGLEAFF
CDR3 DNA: TGTGCCAGCAGTTACTCGAGGGGGGGCCTTGAAGCTTTCTTT

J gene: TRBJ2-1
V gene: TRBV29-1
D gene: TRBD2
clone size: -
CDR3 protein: CSVQTSGGGNEQFF
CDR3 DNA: TGCAGCGTCCAGACTAGCGGGGGGGGGAATGAGCAGTTCTTC

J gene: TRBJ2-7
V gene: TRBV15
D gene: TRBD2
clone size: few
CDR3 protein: CATSRDRGVYEQYF
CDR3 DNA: TGTGCCACCAGCAGAGATCGGGGGGTCTACGAGCAGTACTTC

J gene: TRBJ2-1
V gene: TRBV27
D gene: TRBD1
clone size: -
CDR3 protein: CASSHGQGRVIGEQFF
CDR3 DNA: TGTGCCAGCAGCCACGGACAGGGTCGCGTGATCGGTGAGCAGTTCTTC

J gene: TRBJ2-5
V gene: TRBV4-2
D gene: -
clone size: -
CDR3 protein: CASSQGGASGETQYF
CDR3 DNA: TGTGCCAGCAGCCAAGGAGGGGCCTCAGGAGAGACCCAGTACTTC

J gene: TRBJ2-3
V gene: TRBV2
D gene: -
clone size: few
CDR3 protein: CASSEAASAGEDTQYF
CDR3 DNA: TGTGCCAGCAGTGAAGCGGCTAGCGCCGGTGAAGATACGCAGTATTTT

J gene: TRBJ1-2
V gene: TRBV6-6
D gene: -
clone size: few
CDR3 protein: CASSYETPGTYGYTF
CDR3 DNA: TGTGCCAGCAGTTACGAGACGCCAGGGACCTATGGCTACACCTTC

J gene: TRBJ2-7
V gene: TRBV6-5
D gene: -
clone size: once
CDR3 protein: CASRETTYEQYF
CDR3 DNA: TGTGCCAGCAGGGAGACGACCTACGAGCAGTACTTC

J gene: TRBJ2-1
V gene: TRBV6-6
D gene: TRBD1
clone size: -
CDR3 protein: CASSRGGGNEQFF
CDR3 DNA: TGTGCCAGCAGCCGAGGGGGCGGCAATGAGCAGTTCTTC

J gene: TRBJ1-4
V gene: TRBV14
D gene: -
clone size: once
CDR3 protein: CASSRSYNEKLFF
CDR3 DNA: TGTGCCAGCAGCCGGAGTTACAATGAAAAACTGTTTTTT

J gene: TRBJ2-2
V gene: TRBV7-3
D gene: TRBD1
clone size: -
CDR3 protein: CASSSGQTNTGELFF
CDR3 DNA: TGTGCCAGCAGCTCGGGACAGACGAACACCGGGGAGCTGTTTTTT

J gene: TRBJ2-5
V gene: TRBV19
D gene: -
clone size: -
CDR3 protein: CASLYGPALTPQETQYF
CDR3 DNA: TGTGCCAGTTTATACGGCCCGGCCCTGACCCCCCAAGAGACCCAGTACTTC

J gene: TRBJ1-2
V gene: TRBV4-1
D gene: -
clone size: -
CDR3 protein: CASSQERGMAYGYTF
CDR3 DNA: TGCGCCAGCAGCCAAGAGAGAGGGATGGCCTATGGCTACACCTTC

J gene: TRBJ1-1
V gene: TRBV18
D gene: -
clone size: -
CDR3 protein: CASSLSPNRDTEAFF
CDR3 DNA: TGTGCCAGCTCACTCTCTCCCAATCGCGACACTGAAGCTTTCTTT

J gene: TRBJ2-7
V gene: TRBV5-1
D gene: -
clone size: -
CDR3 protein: CASSQIGHSYEQYF
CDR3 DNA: TGCGCCAGCAGCCAGATAGGACACTCCTACGAGCAGTACTTC

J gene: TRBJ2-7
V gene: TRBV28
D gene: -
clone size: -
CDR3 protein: CASSQTRRGEQYF
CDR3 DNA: TGTGCCAGCAGTCAGACCCGGAGGGGCGAGCAGTACTTC

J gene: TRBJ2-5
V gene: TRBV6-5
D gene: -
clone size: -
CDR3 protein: CASSYSKASRETQYF
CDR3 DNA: TGTGCCAGCAGTTACTCGAAGGCGAGTCGGGAGACCCAGTACTTC

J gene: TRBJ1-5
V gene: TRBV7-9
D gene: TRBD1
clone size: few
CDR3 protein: CASSPTGNQPQHF
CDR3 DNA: TGTGCCAGCAGCCCGACAGGGAATCAGCCCCAGCATTTT

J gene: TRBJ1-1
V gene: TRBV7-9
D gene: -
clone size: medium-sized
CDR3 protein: CASSLTPAEAFF
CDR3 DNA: TGTGCCAGCAGCTTAACGCCGGCTGAAGCTTTCTTT

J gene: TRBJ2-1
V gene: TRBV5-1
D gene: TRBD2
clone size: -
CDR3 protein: CASSLAGSSGGLEQFF
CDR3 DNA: TGCGCCAGCAGCTTGGCCGGGTCTAGCGGAGGCCTCGAGCAGTTCTTC

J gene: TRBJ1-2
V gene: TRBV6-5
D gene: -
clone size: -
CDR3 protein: CASSLKDYGYTF
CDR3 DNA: TGTGCCAGCAGCCTCAAGGACTATGGCTACACCTTC

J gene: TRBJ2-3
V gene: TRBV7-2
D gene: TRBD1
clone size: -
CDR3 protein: CASSSTTGVGTQYF
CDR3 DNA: TGTGCCAGCAGCTCTACCACAGGGGTGGGAACGCAGTATTTT

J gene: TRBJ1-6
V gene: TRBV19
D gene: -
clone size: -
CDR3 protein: CASSDQGYNSPLHF
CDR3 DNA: TGTGCCAGTAGTGACCAGGGGTATAATTCACCCCTCCACTTT

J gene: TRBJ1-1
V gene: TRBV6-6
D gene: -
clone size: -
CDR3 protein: CASSYSGAANTEAFF
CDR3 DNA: TGTGCCAGCAGTTACTCTGGGGCGGCGAACACTGAAGCTTTCTTT

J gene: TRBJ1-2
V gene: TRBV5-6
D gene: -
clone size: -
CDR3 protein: CASSAGTGGYGYTF
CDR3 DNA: TGTGCCAGCAGCGCAGGGACTGGTGGCTATGGCTACACCTTC

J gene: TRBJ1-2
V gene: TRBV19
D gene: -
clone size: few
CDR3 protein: CASSISAGAIYGYTF
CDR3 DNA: TGTGCCAGTAGTATCTCGGCAGGGGCTATCTATGGCTACACCTTC

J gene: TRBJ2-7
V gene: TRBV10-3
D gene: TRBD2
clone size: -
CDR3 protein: CAISARTSGSYEQYF
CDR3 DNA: TGTGCCATCAGTGCCAGGACTAGCGGGAGTTACGAGCAGTACTTC

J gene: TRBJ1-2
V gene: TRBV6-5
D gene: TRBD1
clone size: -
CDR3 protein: CASSTGGPYGYTF
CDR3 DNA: TGTGCCAGCAGCACAGGGGGCCCCTATGGCTACACCTTC

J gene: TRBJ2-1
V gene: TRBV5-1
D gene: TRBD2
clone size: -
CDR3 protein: CASSPTSGSMNEQFF
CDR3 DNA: TGCGCCAGCAGCCCTACTAGCGGGAGTATGAATGAGCAGTTCTTC

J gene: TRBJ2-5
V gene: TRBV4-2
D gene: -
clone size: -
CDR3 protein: CASSPGTRGETQYF
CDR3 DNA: TGTGCCAGCAGCCCCGGGACCCGCGGCGAGACCCAGTACTTC

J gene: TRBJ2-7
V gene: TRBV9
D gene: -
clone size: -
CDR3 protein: CASSVGRARTGEQYF
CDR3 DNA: TGTGCCAGCAGCGTCGGCCGGGCTCGGACGGGCGAGCAGTACTTC

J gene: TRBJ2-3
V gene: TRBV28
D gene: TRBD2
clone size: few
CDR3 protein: CASSSPLAGEEADTQYF
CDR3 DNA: TGTGCCAGCAGTAGCCCTCTAGCGGGAGAAGAGGCAGATACGCAGTATTTT

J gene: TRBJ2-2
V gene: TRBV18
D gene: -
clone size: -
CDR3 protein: CASSPPGVHPGELFF
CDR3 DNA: TGTGCCAGCTCACCACCCGGAGTCCACCCCGGGGAGCTGTTTTTT

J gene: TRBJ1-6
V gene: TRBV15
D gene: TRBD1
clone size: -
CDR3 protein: CATSSATYLDRDRGNSPLHF
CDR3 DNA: TGTGCCACCAGCAGCGCGACATATCTAGACCGGGACAGAGGGAATTCACCCCTCCACTTT

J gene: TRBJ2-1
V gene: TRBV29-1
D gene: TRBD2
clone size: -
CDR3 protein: CSVEPSGVINEQFF
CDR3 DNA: TGCAGCGTCGAACCTAGCGGGGTCATCAATGAGCAGTTCTTC

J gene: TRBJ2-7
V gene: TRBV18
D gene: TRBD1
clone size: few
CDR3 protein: CASSPRTGTYEQYF
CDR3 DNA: TGTGCCAGCTCACCCCGGACAGGGACCTACGAGCAGTACTTC

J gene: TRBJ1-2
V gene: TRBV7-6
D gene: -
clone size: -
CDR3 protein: CASSPGRGGYGYTF
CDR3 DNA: TGTGCCAGCAGCCCGGGGAGGGGTGGCTATGGCTACACCTTC

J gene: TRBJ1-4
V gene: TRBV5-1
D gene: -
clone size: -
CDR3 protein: CASSPERGRNEKLFF
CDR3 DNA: TGCGCCAGCAGCCCCGAGCGGGGGAGGAATGAAAAACTGTTTTTT

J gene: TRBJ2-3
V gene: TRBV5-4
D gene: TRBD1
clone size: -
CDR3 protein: CASSIGQGTDTQYF
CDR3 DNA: TGTGCCAGCAGCATCGGACAGGGCACAGATACGCAGTATTTT

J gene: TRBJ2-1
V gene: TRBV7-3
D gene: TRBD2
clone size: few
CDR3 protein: CASSLNSAGTSEQFF
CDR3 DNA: TGTGCCAGCAGCTTAAATTCGGCAGGGACTAGTGAGCAGTTCTTC

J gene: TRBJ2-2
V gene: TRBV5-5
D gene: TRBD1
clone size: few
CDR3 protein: CASSFRTGTVERAGELFF
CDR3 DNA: TGTGCCAGCAGCTTTCGGACCGGGACAGTAGAGAGGGCCGGGGAGCTGTTTTTT